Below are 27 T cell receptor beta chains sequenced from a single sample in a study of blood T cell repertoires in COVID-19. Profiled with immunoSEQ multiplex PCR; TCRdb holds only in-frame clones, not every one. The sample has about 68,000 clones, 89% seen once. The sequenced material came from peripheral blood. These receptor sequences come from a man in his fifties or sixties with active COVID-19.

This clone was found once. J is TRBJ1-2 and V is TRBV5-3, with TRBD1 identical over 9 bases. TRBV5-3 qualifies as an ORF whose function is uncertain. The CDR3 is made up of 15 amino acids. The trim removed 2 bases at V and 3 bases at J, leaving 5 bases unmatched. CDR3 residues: CARSLGTGKDYGYTF. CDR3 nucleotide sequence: TGTGCCAGAAGCTTAGGGACAGGGAAGGACTATGGCTACACCTTC.

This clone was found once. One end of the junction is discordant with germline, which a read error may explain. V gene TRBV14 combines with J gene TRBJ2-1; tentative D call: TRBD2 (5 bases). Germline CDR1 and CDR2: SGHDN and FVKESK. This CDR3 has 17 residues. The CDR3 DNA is TGTGCCAGCAGCAAAGACCGACCCGGGAAGGCCTACAATGAGCAGTTCTTC. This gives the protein CASSKDRPGKAYNEQFF. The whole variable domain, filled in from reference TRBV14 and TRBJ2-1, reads EAGVTQFPSHSVIEKGQTVTLRCDPISGHDNLYWYRRVMGKEIKFLLHFVKESKQDESGMPNNRFLAERTGGTYSTLKVQPAELEDSGVYFCASSKDRPGKAYNEQFFGPGTRLTVL.

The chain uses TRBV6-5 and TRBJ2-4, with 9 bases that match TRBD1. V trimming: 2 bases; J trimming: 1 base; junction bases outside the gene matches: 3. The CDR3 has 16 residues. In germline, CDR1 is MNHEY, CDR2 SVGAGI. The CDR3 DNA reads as TGTGCCAGCAGTTACAGTGGACAGGGGGCCAAAAACATTCAGTACTTC. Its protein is CASSYSGQGAKNIQYF.

The chain's CDR3 is CASTDLRGRETDTQYF. Written as DNA, the CDR3 is TGCGCCAGCACCGATTTAAGGGGGAGGGAAACAGATACGCAGTATTTT. V and J are TRBV10-2 and TRBJ2-3; a possible D gene is TRBD2 (7 bases). This CDR3 is built from 16 residues. The ends were cut back, 7 bases at V and 3 bases at J, with 20 bases in the middle. Germline values: CDR1 WSHSY, CDR2 SAAADI.

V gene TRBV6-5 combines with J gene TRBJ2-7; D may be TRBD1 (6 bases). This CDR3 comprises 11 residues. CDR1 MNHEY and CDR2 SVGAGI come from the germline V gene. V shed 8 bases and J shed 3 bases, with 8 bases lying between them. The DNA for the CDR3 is TGTGCCAGCGAACAGGGCTACGAGCAGTACTTC. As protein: CASEQGYEQYF.

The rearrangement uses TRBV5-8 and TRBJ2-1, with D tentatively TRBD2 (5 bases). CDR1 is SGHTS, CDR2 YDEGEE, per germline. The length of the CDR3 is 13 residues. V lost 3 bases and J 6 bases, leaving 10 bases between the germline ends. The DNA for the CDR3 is TGTGCCAGCAGCTCTCGGGGTTCCAATGAGCAGTTCTTC. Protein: CASSSRGSNEQFF.

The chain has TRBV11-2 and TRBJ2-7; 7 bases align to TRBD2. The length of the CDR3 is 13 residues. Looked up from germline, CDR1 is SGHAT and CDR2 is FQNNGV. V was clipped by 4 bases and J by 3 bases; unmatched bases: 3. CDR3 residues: CASSYPGGYEQYF. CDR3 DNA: TGTGCCAGCAGCTATCCGGGGGGCTACGAGCAGTACTTC.

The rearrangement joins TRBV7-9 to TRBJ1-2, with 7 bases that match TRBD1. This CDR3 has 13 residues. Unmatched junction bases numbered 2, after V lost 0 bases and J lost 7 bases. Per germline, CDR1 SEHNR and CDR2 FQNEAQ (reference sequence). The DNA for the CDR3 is TGTGCCAGCAGCTTAGCAGGGGGCGGTGGCTACACCTTC. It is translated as CASSLAGGGGYTF.

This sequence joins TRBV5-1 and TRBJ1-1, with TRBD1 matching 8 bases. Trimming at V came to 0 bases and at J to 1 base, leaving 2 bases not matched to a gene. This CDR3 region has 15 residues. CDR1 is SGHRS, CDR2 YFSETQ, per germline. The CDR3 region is CASSLDTGGNTEAFF. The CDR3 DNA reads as TGCGCCAGCAGCTTGGATACAGGGGGGAACACTGAAGCTTTCTTT.

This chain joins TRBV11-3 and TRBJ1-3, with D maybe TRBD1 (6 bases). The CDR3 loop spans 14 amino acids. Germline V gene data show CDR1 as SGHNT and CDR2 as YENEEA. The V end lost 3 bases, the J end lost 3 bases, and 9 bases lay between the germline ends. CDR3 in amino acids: CASSLTTGGNTIYF. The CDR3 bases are TGTGCCAGCAGCTTGACGACAGGTGGAAACACCATATATTTT.

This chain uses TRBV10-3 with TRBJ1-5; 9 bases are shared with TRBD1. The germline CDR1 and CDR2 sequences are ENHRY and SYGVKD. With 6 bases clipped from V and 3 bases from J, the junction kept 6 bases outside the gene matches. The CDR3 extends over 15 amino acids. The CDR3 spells CAIRAGTGPNQPQHF. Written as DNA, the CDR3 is TGTGCCATCAGAGCCGGGACAGGGCCCAATCAGCCCCAGCATTTT.

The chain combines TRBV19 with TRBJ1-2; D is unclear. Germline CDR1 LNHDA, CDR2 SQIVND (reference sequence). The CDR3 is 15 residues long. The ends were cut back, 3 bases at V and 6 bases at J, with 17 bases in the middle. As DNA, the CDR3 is TGTGCCAGTAGTATCTCGTTTTCTGCAGATCATGGCTACACCTTC. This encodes CASSISFSADHGYTF.

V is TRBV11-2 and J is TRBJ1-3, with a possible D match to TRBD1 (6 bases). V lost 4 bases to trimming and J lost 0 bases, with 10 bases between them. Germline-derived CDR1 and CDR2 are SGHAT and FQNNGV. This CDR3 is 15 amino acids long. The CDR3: CASSSGHSSGNTIYF. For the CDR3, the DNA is TGTGCCAGCAGCTCGGGACACAGCTCTGGAAACACCATATATTTT.

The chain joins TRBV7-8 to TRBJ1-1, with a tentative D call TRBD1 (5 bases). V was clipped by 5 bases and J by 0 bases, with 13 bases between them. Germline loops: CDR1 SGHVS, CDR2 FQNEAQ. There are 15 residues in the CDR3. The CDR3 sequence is CASSRWGAMNTEAFF. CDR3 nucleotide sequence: TGTGCCAGCAGCCGATGGGGCGCGATGAACACTGAAGCTTTCTTT.

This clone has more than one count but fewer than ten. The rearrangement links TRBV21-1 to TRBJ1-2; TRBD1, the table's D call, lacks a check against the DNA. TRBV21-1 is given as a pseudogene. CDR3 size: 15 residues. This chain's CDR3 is CASSKGRDRGYGYTF. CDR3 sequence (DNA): TGTGCCAGCAGCAAAGGGCGGGACAGGGGCTATGGCTACACCTTC.

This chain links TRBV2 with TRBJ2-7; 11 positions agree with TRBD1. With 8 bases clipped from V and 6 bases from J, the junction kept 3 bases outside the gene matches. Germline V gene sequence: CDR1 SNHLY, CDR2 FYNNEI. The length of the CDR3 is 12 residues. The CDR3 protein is CASRTGGVEQYF. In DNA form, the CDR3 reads TGTGCCAGCCGGACAGGGGGCGTCGAGCAGTACTTC.

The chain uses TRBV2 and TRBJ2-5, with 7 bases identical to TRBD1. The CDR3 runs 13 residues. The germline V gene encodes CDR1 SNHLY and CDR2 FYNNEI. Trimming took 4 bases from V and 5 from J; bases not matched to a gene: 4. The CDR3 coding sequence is TGTGCCAGCAGTGGACAGGGCCGGGAGACCCAGTACTTC. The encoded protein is CASSGQGRETQYF.

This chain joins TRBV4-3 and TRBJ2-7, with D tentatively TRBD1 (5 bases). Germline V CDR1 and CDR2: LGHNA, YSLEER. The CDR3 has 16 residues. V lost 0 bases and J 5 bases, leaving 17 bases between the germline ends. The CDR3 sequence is CASSQESLQGRNEQYF. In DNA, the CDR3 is TGCGCCAGCAGCCAAGAAAGTCTGCAGGGAAGGAACGAGCAGTACTTC.

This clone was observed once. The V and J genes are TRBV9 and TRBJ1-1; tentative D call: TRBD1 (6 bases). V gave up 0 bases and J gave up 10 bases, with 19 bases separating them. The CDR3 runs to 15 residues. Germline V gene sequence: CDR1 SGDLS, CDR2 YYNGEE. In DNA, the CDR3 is TGTGCCAGCAGCGTAGTGCCCACAGGGCAGGACCGAGCTTTCTTT. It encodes CASSVVPTGQDRAFF.

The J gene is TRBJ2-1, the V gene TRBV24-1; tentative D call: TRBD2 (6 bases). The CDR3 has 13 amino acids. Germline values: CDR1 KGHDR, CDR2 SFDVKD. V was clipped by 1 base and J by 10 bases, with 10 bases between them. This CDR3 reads CATSDFGRGEQFF. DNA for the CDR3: TGTGCCACCAGTGATTTTGGGCGGGGAGAGCAGTTCTTC.

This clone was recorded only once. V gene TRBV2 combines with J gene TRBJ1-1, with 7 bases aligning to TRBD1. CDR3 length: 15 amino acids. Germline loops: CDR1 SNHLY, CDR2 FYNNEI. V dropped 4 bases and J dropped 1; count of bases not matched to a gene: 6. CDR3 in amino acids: CASSVRTGENTEAFF. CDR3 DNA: TGTGCCAGCAGTGTAAGGACAGGAGAGAACACTGAAGCTTTCTTT.

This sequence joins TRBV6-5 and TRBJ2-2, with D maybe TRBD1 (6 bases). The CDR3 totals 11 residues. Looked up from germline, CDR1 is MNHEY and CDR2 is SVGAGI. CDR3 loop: CAIQGDGELFF. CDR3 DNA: TGTGCGATACAGGGCGACGGGGAGCTGTTTTTT.

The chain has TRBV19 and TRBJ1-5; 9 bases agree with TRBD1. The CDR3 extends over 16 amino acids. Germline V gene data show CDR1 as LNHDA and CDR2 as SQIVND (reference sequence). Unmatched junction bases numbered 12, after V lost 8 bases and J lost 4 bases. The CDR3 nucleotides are TGTGCCAGTGGGGGCGGGACAGGGATTGTGAATCAGCCCCAGCATTTT. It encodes CASGGGTGIVNQPQHF.

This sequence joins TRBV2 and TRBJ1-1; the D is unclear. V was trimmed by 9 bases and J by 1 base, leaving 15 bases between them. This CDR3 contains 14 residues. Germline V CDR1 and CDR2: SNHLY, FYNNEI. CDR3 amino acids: CARPARTKNTEAFF. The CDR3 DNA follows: TGTGCCAGGCCGGCGCGGACTAAGAACACTGAAGCTTTCTTT.

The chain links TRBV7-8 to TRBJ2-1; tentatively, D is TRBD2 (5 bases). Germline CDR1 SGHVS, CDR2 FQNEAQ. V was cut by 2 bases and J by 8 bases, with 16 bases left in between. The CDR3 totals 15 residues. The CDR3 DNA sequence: TGTGCCAGCAGCTTAACCCCCCCAGGTAGCGATGAGCAGTTCTTC. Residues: CASSLTPPGSDEQFF.

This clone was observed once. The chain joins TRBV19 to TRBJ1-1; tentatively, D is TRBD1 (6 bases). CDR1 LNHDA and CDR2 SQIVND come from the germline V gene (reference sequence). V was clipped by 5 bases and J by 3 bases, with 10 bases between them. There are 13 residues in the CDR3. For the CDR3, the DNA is TGTGCCAGTAGTTATACAGGGTACACTGAAGCTTTCTTT. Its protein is CASSYTGYTEAFF.

The CDR3 loop is CASSLGTRGRDEQFF. The CDR3 DNA reads as TGTGCCAGCAGCCTCGGGACTAGGGGGCGGGATGAGCAGTTCTTC. The V and J genes are TRBV6-6 and TRBJ2-1; D might be TRBD2 (8 bases). Between the trimmed V and J ends, which lost 6 bases and 8 bases, there was a span of 20 bases. The CDR3 contains 15 residues. Germline assignment: CDR1 MNHNY and CDR2 SVGAGI (reference sequence).